This T cell receptor (beta chain) was sequenced for a study of T cell responses to AZD1222 COVID-19 vaccine. A word on this clone: Its antigen is not known.

CDR3 length: 14 residues. Germline V gives CDR1 KGHSH, CDR2 LQKENI. With 5 bases removed from V and 1 base from J, the gap between germline ends came to 11 bases. Study observations and caveats: Repertoire sampling happened only post peak T cell response.

Sequencing used immunoSEQ multiplex PCR; TCRdb keeps in-frame clones, though not all of them. The sample lists around 100,000 clones; 80% to 90% were seen once. V is TRBV18 and J is TRBJ1-1; no reliable D call. This specimen consisted of peripheral blood, obtained on day 0 of MenACWY control vaccination. This receptor was taken from an adult in good health. CDR3 DNA sequence: TGTGCCAGCTCAGGTTTATTCGGGAACACTGAAGCTTTCTTT. Translated: CASSGLFGNTEAFF.